The clone carrying this T cell receptor beta chain appeared many times. What it binds is unknown. CDR1 is SGHRS, CDR2 YFSETQ, per germline. With 2 bases removed from V and 5 bases from J, the gap between germline ends came to 7 bases. The length of the CDR3 is 13 residues. Preparing the TCRbeta library involved the use of unique molecular identifiers. TCRdb re-called the PCR reads through MiXCR, storing one row per CDR3 protein. Among about 870,000 distinct CDR3 sequences listed, roughly 15% were seen once. The data originate from a study of T-cell reconstitution after alpha-beta-depleted transplantation in children. Study-level points and caveats: Several hundred rapidly expanded clones from non-depleted graft cells reportedly supplied alpha-beta T cells about two months post-transplant. Newly generated T cells supplied most T-cell counts and diversity one year post-transplant. Surviving recipient T cells and intrathymic progenitors accounted for some patients' high TCRbeta diversity at day 60.

This sample comprised PBMCs, mostly from graft donor cells, obtained 360 days after TCRalphabeta/CD19-depleted stem cell transplant. This sequence originates from a male patient under 18 who had a stem cell transplant for acute lymphoblastic leukemia, so the T cells may come from the graft donor. The V and J genes are TRBV5-1 and TRBJ2-2; the D is unclear. The CDR3 region is CASSFLETGELFF. The CDR3 region has the DNA TGCGCCAGCAGCTTCTTAGAAACCGGGGAGCTGTTTTTT.